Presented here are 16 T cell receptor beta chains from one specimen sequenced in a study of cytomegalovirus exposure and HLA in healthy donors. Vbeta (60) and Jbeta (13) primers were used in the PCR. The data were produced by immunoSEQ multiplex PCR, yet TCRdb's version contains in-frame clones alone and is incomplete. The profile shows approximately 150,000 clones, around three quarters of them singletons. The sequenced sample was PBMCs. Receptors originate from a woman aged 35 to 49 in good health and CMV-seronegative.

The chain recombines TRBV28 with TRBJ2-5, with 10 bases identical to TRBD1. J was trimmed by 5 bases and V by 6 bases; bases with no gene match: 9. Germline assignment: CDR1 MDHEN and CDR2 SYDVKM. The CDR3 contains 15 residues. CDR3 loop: CASSSGTGARETQYF. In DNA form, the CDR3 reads TGTGCCAGCAGCTCCGGGACAGGGGCTCGGGAGACCCAGTACTTC.

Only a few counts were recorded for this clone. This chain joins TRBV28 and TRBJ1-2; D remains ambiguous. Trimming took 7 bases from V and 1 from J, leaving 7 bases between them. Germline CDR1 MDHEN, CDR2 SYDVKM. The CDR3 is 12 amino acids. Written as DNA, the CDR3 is TGTGCCAGCATATCGGGTAACTATGGCTACACCTTC. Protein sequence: CASISGNYGYTF.

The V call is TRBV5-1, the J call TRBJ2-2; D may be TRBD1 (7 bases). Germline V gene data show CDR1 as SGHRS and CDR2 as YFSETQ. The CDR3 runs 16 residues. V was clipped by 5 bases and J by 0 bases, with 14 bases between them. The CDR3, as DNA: TGCGCCAGCAGTAAGCAGGGGGGACCGAACACCGGGGAGCTGTTTTTT. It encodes CASSKQGGPNTGELFF.

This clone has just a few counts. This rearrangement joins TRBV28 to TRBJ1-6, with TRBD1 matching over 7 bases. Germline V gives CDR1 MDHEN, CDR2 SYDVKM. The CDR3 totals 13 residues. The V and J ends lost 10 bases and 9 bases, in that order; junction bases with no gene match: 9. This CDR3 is CATIQGHGSPLHF. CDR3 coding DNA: TGTGCCACCATACAGGGGCACGGTTCACCCCTCCACTTT.

CDR3 residues: CASSRTVQSEAFF. Written as DNA, the CDR3 is TGTGCCAGCAGTCGGACAGTCCAAAGTGAAGCTTTCTTT. The V call is TRBV7-6, the J call TRBJ1-1; possibly TRBD1 for D (6 bases). Trimming pared 6 bases from V and 7 bases from J, leaving 15 bases between. In germline, CDR1 is SGHVS, CDR2 FNYEAQ. This CDR3 region has 13 residues.

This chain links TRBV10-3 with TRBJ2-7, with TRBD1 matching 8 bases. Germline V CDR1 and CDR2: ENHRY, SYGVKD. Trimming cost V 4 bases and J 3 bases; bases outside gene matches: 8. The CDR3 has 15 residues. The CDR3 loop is CAISGRGQDHYEQYF. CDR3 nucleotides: TGTGCCATCAGTGGCAGGGGGCAGGACCACTACGAGCAGTACTTC.

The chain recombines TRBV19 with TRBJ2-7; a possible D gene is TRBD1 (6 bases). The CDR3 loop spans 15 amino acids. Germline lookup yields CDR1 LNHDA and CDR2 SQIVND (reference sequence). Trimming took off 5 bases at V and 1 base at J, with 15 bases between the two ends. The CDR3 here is CASSRKQGLSYEQYF. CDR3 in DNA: TGTGCCAGTAGTCGGAAACAGGGTCTATCCTACGAGCAGTACTTC.

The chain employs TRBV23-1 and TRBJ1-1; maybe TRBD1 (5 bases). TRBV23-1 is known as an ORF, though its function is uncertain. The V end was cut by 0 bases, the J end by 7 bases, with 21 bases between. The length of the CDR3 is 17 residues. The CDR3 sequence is CASSQSNDWGKGFEAFF. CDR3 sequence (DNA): TGCGCCAGCAGTCAATCGAATGATTGGGGAAAGGGGTTTGAAGCTTTCTTT.

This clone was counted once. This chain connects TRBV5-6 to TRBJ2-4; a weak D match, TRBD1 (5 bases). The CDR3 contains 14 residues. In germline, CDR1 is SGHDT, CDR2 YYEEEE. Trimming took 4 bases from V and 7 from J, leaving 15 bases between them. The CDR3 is CASSAQGTENIQYF. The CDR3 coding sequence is TGTGCCAGCAGCGCCCAGGGTACGGAGAACATTCAGTACTTC.

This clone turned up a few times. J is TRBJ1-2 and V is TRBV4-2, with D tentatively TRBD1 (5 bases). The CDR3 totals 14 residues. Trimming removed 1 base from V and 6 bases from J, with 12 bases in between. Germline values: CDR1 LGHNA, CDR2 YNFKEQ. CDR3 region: CASSQVSQEDGYTF. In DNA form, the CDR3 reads TGTGCCAGCAGCCAAGTCTCACAGGAAGATGGCTACACCTTC.

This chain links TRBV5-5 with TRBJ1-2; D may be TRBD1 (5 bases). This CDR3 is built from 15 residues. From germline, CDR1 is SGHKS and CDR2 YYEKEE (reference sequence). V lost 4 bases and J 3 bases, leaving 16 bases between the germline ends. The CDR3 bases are TGTGCCAGCAGCCTACTACAGGACCCGTACTATGGCTACACCTTC. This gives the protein CASSLLQDPYYGYTF.

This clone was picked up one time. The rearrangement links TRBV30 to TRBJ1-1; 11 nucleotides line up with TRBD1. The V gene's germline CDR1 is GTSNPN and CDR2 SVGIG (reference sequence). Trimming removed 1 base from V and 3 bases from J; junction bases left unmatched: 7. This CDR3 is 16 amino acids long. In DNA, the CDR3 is TGTGCCTGGAGTGCGGGACAGGGGGAAGTTGACACTGAAGCTTTCTTT. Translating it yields CAWSAGQGEVDTEAFF.

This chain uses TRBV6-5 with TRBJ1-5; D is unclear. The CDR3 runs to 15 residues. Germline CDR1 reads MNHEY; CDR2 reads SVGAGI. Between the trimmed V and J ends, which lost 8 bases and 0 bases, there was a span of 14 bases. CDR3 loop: CASRPGRGSNQPQHF. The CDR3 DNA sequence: TGTGCCAGCCGACCTGGGCGGGGTAGCAATCAGCCCCAGCATTTT.

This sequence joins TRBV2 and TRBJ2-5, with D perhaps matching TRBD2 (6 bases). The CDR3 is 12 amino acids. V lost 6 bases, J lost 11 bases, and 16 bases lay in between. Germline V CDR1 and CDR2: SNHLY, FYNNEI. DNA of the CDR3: TGTGCCAGCAGCGGGGTGGGGGGAGAGCAGTACTTC. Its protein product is CASSGVGGEQYF.

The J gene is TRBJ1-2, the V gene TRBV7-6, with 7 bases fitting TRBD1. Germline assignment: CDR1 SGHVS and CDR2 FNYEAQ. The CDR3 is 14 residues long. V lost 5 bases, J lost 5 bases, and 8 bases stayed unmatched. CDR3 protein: CASSPGQLSYGYTF. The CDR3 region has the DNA TGTGCCAGCAGCCCGGGACAGCTTTCTTATGGCTACACCTTC.

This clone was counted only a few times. This chain's CDR3 is CASSQTGNTEAFF. The CDR3 coding sequence is TGTGCCAGCTCCCAGACAGGTAACACTGAAGCTTTCTTT. The V call is TRBV18, the J call TRBJ1-1, with D tentatively TRBD1 (6 bases). The V gene's germline CDR1 is KGHSH and CDR2 LQKENI. The CDR3 covers 13 residues. V was cut by 6 bases and J by 2 bases, with 10 bases left in between.